This entry describes one TCR beta chain. Reverse transcription used about 0.45 to 1 ug RNA and random hexamers. Each CDR3 protein is one row after TCRdb ran MiXCR on the immunoSEQ multiplex PCR reads. The sample includes 180,000 or so distinct CDR3 sequences, nearly 95% of them seen just once. This entry is derived from a study of CD8 T cells in Susac syndrome. Bulk CD8+ and CD4+ cells came from magnetic negative isolation; CD8+ TEMRA by FACS. Germline V gene data show CDR1 as SNHLY and CDR2 as FYNNEI. This CDR3 comprises 12 residues. The TCR originated in a human donor with multiple sclerosis. The chain links TRBV2 to TRBJ2-5; D tentatively reads TRBD1 or TRBD2 (6 bases each). The sample consisted of CD4+ T cells from PBMCs. In DNA form, the CDR3 reads TGTGCGGGGGGCCCAGGGGTGGAGACCCAGTACTTC. As protein: CAGGPGVETQYF.